These T cell receptor beta chains were read from a single sample in a study of cytomegalovirus exposure and HLA in healthy donors. Sequencing was performed with immunoSEQ multiplex PCR; in TCRdb, only in-frame clones are kept and a portion is missing. This sample has some 110,000 clones; 86% occur once, and the top ten carry roughly 5.3%. Input material: PBMCs. These TCRs come from a man younger than 35 in good health and CMV-seronegative. Each CDR3 is given with its conserved first and last residue. A D gene is named only where the DNA matches it firmly. Clone size appears in some rows only: once, few, many, or a class for an expanded clone.

DNA	CDR3	size	V	J	D
TGTGCCAGCAGTCCTCCCGGGGCTAGCGGGAGCTCCTACGAGCAGTACTTC	CASSPPGASGSSYEQYF	few	TRBV7-9	TRBJ2-7	TRBD2
TGTGCCTGGACCCTACGGACAGGGTTTTCCGATGGCTACACCTTC	CAWTLRTGFSDGYTF	few	TRBV30	TRBJ1-2	TRBD1
TGTGCCAGCAGCTTCTCGACAGGGGGCGCATACAATGAGCAGTTCTTC	CASSFSTGGAYNEQFF	once	TRBV7-6	TRBJ2-1	TRBD1
TGTGCCAGCAGCCAATACGGAGGGTACGAGCAGTTCTTC	CASSQYGGYEQFF	.	TRBV27	TRBJ2-1	.
TGTGCCAGCAGCGGGACTAGCGGGGGGGCGACCTACGAGCAGTACTTC	CASSGTSGGATYEQYF	.	TRBV7-9	TRBJ2-7	TRBD2
TGTGCCTGGAGTGTCGGGACTAGCTCCTACGAGCAGTACTTC	CAWSVGTSSYEQYF	.	TRBV30	TRBJ2-7	TRBD2
TGTGCCAGCAGCGGGGGCGGGAGCTCCTACGAGCAGTACTTC	CASSGGGSSYEQYF	.	TRBV9	TRBJ2-7	TRBD2
TGTGCCAGTAGCTTGGGAGGGAAGAACTCTGGAAACACCATATATTTT	CASSLGGKNSGNTIYF	.	TRBV19	TRBJ1-3	.
TGTGCCAGCAGTGAAGGACAGGGGAACTATGGCTACACCTTC	CASSEGQGNYGYTF	few	TRBV6-1	TRBJ1-2	TRBD1
TGTGCCAGCTCACCGGAGGTGGCCTTTACCACCTACGAGCAGTACTTC	CASSPEVAFTTYEQYF	.	TRBV18	TRBJ2-7	.
TGTGCCAGCCGATCGCCTAGCGGGCCTTTCACCGGGGAGCTGTTTTTT	CASRSPSGPFTGELFF	once	TRBV7-9	TRBJ2-2	TRBD2
TGTGCCAGCAGCTTAGTTGCTAACGGGGAGCTGTTTTTT	CASSLVANGELFF	.	TRBV7-9	TRBJ2-2	.
TGCAGCGTTGGTAAGGACAACCCTTCCTACGAGCAGTACTTC	CSVGKDNPSYEQYF	.	TRBV29-1	TRBJ2-7	.
TGTGCCAGCAGCGCTCTTCGGTCCGGAAACACCATATATTTT	CASSALRSGNTIYF	few	TRBV11-2	TRBJ1-3	.
TGTGCCAGCAGCCTAACAGCGAGGGAGGAGGGCTATGGCTACACCTTC	CASSLTAREEGYGYTF	.	TRBV7-9	TRBJ1-2	.
TGTGCCAGCAGTGACCTATTACAGGGTCTCCCGATGAACACTGAAGCTTTCTTT	CASSDLLQGLPMNTEAFF	.	TRBV6-1	TRBJ1-1	.
TGCGCCAGCAGCTTGAATGGGGGGTCACTTGAGACCCAGTACTTC	CASSLNGGSLETQYF	.	TRBV5-1	TRBJ2-5	.
TGTGCCAGCAGCCCCGGACAGGGGGAGATTGATGGCGAAGCTTTCTTT	CASSPGQGEIDGEAFF	.	TRBV4-2	TRBJ1-1	TRBD1
TGTGCCAGCAGTGAAAGGGGGACAGGTGGGACCTACGAGCAGTACTTC	CASSERGTGGTYEQYF	few	TRBV2	TRBJ2-7	TRBD1
TGCGCCAGCAGCCAACAGCTAAGCGGGGGGGCGAACACCGGGGAGCTGTTTTTT	CASSQQLSGGANTGELFF	.	TRBV4-1	TRBJ2-2	TRBD2
TGCGCCAGCAGCGGACGGCGGGGAAGAGGCTATGGCTACACCTTC	CASSGRRGRGYGYTF	.	TRBV4-1	TRBJ1-2	.
TGTGCCAGCAGTGATCCGGTCCCCGGGGAGCTGTTTTTT	CASSDPVPGELFF	.	TRBV25-1	TRBJ2-2	.
TGTGCCAGCAAACACACCTCCGCTTCGAACACCGGGGAGCTGTTTTTT	CASKHTSASNTGELFF	.	TRBV2	TRBJ2-2	.
TGTGCCAGCAGACTCGACAGGAGCTCCTACAATGAGCAGTTCTTC	CASRLDRSSYNEQFF	.	TRBV7-2	TRBJ2-1	.
TGTGCCAGCAGTGCGCACAGAGCTAACTATGGCTACACCTTC	CASSAHRANYGYTF	.	TRBV6-1	TRBJ1-2	.
TGTGCCAGTAGTATCCTCCAGGGGGGCTACACCTTC	CASSILQGGYTF	.	TRBV19	TRBJ1-2	.
TGTGCCTGGAGTCGAGGCGGGGCAGGTTACACTGAAGCTTTCTTT	CAWSRGGAGYTEAFF	once	TRBV30	TRBJ1-1	.
TGTGCCAGCAGTGTCAAGGGGCGGGGTAACTATGGCTACACCTTC	CASSVKGRGNYGYTF	once	TRBV6-5	TRBJ1-2	.
TGCGCCAGCAGCCAGGGGGTAGGCAATCAGCCCCAGCATTTT	CASSQGVGNQPQHF	.	TRBV5-1	TRBJ1-5	TRBD1
TGTGCCAGCACCCTAGGGTCGGGGGGAAACTATGGCTACACCTTC	CASTLGSGGNYGYTF	.	TRBV6-6	TRBJ1-2	.
TGTGCTAGTGGTTTGTGGGGGACAGTCAATGAGCAGTTCTTC	CASGLWGTVNEQFF	.	TRBV12-5	TRBJ2-1	TRBD1
TGTGCCAGCAGCCCGGGACAGACTAACTATGGCTACACCTTC	CASSPGQTNYGYTF	few	TRBV5-6	TRBJ1-2	TRBD1
TGCGCCAGCAGCACCCGACAGGGGAGGAATGAGCAGTTCTTC	CASSTRQGRNEQFF	.	TRBV5-1	TRBJ2-1	TRBD1
TGTGCCAGCAGTTACTCCAGCGGGAGTACCTACAATGAGCAGTTCTTC	CASSYSSGSTYNEQFF	.	TRBV6-5	TRBJ2-1	TRBD2
TGTGCCAGCAGTCCCTCGGGAGATACTCTGGAAAAACTGTTTTTT	CASSPSGDTLEKLFF	.	TRBV6-5	TRBJ1-4	.
TGTGCCAGCAGCGATCGACAGGGCGGCAATTCACCCCTCCACTTT	CASSDRQGGNSPLHF	.	TRBV7-2	TRBJ1-6	TRBD1
TGTGCCAGCAGCCCACGGACAGGGAGCATGGGCGAGACCCAGTACTTC	CASSPRTGSMGETQYF	.	TRBV9	TRBJ2-5	TRBD1
TGTGCCAGCTCAGCATCCGGGACAGAGAGCTACGAGCAGTACTTC	CASSASGTESYEQYF	.	TRBV18	TRBJ2-7	TRBD1